Described below is a single T cell receptor (beta chain) sequence and its context. Its antigen is not identified. The assay was immunoSEQ multiplex PCR, and TCRdb's table has in-frame clones only and misses some. The sample has about 18,000 clones, around 78% seen once. This specimen belongs to a study of OX40 agonist ivuxolimab in advanced cancers. Study at large: Dose-escalation patients had hepatocellular carcinoma, melanoma, renal cell or head and neck cancer. Males comprised over 80% of the group, whose mean age was approximately 60 years (range roughly 20 to 85). Participants could have had prior anti-PD-1, anti-PD-L1 or anti-CTLA-4 therapy, and less than 45% had some. Whole-study results and caveats: Doses of 0.1 to 3.0 mg/kg were accompanied by clonal expansion of CD4+ and CD8+ blood T cells by week 6.

V lost 6 bases to trimming and J lost 6 bases, with 15 bases between them. The germline CDR1 and CDR2 sequences are SGHTA and FQGTGA. This CDR3 has 14 amino acids. This receptor was identified in an adult with an advanced solid tumor such as melanoma, head and neck, liver or kidney cancer. The sample was CD4+ or CD8+ T cells sorted from blood, taken in a trial of the OX40 agonist ivuxolimab. The rearrangement links TRBV7-3 to TRBJ2-1; no reliable D call. The CDR3 protein is CASRLLGPANEQFF. In DNA, the CDR3 is TGTGCCAGCAGGTTGCTAGGCCCGGCCAATGAGCAGTTCTTC.